This TCR beta chain was observed in a study of shared T cell receptors in the human thymus. TCRdb's copy holds only in-frame clones and misses some; the assay was immunoSEQ multiplex PCR. The data contain hundreds of thousands of clones, 70% to 90% of them singletons. Losses at the gene ends were 4 bases for V and 10 bases for J; bases not matched to a gene: 14. The germline gives CDR1 MNHEY, CDR2 SMNVEV (reference sequence). The CDR3 is 17 amino acids. The same specimen was also included in a second study, on human thymus T cells. That study adds: Donation came from healthy Finnish infants having corrective surgery for congenital heart defects. Resected material from corrective heart surgery provided the thymus tissue analysed. Related research found strongly overlapping thymic repertoires in unrelated individuals.

The V call is TRBV27, the J call TRBJ1-6, with 9 bases aligning to TRBD1. This clonotype was sampled from a boy under three years old with a congenital heart defect. Input material: thymocytes. The CDR3 protein is CASSSGLIGTGNSPLHF. DNA for the CDR3: TGTGCCAGCAGTTCCGGGTTGATCGGGACAGGGAACTCACCCCTCCACTTT.